This TCR beta chain was recorded in a study of cytotoxic CD8 clonotypes in ibrutinib-treated CLL. General observations from the study: Clonality went higher at ibrutinib response and then dropped back toward baseline at progression. Baseline clonality, higher than in age-matched healthy donors, tracked circulating CD8+ T-cell counts.

Sequencing was designed to attain a depth spanning 1 in 200,000 to 1 in 1 million T cells. Repertoires were generated with immunoSEQ multiplex PCR, while TCRdb's copy carries only in-frame clones and drops some. The sample consists of roughly 150,000 clones, 75% to 80% of them appearing once. Turning to this clone: Its antigen remains unknown.

This CDR3 is 16 amino acids long. CDR1 is LNHDA, CDR2 SQIVND, per germline (reference sequence). V dropped 3 bases and J dropped 2 bases, with 17 bases sitting between them. J is TRBJ2-7 and V is TRBV19, with a tentative D call TRBD2 (7 bases). The specimen comprised PBMCs, sampled after 24 months of ibrutinib treatment. The receptor was isolated from a human donor with chronic lymphocytic leukemia. The CDR3 loop is CASSMGGRGATYEQYF. Written as DNA, the CDR3 is TGTGCCAGTAGTATGGGCGGCCGGGGGGCCACCTACGAGCAGTACTTC.